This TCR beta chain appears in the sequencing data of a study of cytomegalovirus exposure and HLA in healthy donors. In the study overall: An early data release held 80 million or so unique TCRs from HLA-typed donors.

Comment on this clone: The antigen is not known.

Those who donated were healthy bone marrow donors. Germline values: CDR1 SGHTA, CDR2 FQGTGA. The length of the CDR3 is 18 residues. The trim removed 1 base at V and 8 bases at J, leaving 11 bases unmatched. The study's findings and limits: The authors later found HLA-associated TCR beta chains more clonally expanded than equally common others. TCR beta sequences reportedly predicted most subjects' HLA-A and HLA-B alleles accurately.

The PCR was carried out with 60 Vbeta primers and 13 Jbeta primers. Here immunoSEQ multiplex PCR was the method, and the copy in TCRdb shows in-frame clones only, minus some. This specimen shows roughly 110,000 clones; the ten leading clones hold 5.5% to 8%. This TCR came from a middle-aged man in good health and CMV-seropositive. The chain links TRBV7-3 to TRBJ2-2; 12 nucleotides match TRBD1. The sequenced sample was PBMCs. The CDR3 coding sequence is TGTGCCAGCAGCTTAATGCCGGGACAGGGGGCAAGTATGGGGGAGCTGTTTTTT. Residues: CASSLMPGQGASMGELFF. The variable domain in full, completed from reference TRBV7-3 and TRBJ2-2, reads GAGVSQTPSNKVTEKGKYVELRCDPISGHTALYWYRQSLGQGPEFLIYFQGTGAADDSGLPNDRFFAVRPEGSVSTLKIQRTERGDSAVYLCASSLMPGQGASMGELFFGEGSRLTVL.